The next 2 T cell receptor beta chains were all read from a single sample in a study of shared clonotypes between healthy human individuals. Here immunoSEQ multiplex PCR was the method, and the copy in TCRdb shows in-frame clones only, minus some. The sample lists over 800,000 clones; nearly 95% were seen once. CD45RO-negative, CCR7-positively selected cells formed the naive CD8 fraction, excluding terminally differentiated effector memory CD45RA+ cells. Sequencing input: naive CD8+ T cells sorted from blood. The receptors come from a man aged 25 to 40 in good health.

The rearrangement links TRBV7-8 to TRBJ1-2; 8 bases align to TRBD1. The CDR3 is 18 residues long. The V gene's germline CDR1 is SGHVS and CDR2 FQNEAQ. The J segment lost 5 bases and the V segment lost 0 bases, leaving 14 bases of the junction unmatched. The CDR3 nucleotides read TGTGCCAGCAGCTTAGCCGTATCAGTTCTCGGGACAGGTTATGGCTACACCTTC. It yields the protein CASSLAVSVLGTGYGYTF.

The chain combines TRBV9 with TRBJ2-1, with D maybe TRBD1 (6 bases). V was clipped by 6 bases and J by 1 base, with 14 bases between them. Per germline, CDR1 SGDLS and CDR2 YYNGEE. The CDR3 covers 15 residues. The chain's CDR3 is CASNLQGLSYNEQFF. CDR3 nucleotide sequence: TGTGCCAGCAACCTTCAGGGGCTTTCCTACAATGAGCAGTTCTTC.